This is a list of T cell receptor beta chains from one sample in a study of identical twins. TCRdb processed the 5' RACE reads anew with MiXCR; each CDR3 protein has one entry. The table lists approximately 350,000 distinct CDR3 sequences, about 12% of them singletons. The same sample was also used in a study of yellow fever vaccine responses in identical twins.

Sequencing was performed on CD8+ T cells sorted from blood. The receptors shown here come from a woman in her late teens or twenties in good health. Each CDR3 is given with its conserved first and last residue. D genes are given only for firm matches. Size is stated for part of the rows, as once, few or many counts, or as a class when the clone is expanded.

j_call | clone_size | d_call | v_call | cdr3_aa | cdr3_nt
TRBJ2-1 | . | TRBD2 | TRBV10-3 | CAIRKGLAYDEQFF | TGTGCCATCAGGAAGGGACTAGCGTACGATGAGCAGTTCTTC
TRBJ2-1 | few | TRBD2 | TRBV5-1 | CASALRLAGGIDNEQFF | TGCGCCAGCGCCCTCCGACTAGCGGGAGGTATAGACAATGAGCAGTTCTTC
TRBJ2-3 | many | . | TRBV10-2 | CASSEIGDTQYF | TGCGCCAGCAGTGAGATTGGGGATACGCAGTATTTT
TRBJ1-2 | . | . | TRBV6-5 | CASSYGQNRGYTF | TGTGCCAGCAGTTACGGACAGAACCGCGGCTACACCTTC
TRBJ2-1 | many | TRBD2 | TRBV12-3/TRBV12-4 | CASSPSGSYNEQFF | TGTGCCAGCAGTCCTAGCGGATCCTACAATGAGCAGTTCTTC
TRBJ2-2 | few | TRBD2 | TRBV10-1 | CASRSGRAGELFF | TGCGCCAGCAGAAGCGGGAGGGCCGGGGAGCTGTTTTTT
TRBJ1-5 | many | TRBD1 | TRBV4-1 | CASSHPEGQLAQHF | TGCGCCAGCAGCCATCCCGAGGGACAGCTGGCCCAGCATTTT
TRBJ2-3 | . | . | TRBV27 | CASSSDLTDTQYF | TGTGCCAGCAGTTCGGACCTCACAGATACGCAGTATTTT
TRBJ2-1 | many | . | TRBV29-1 | CSGRPRADNEQFF | TGCAGCGGGCGACCTAGGGCAGACAATGAGCAGTTCTTC
TRBJ1-5 | few | TRBD1 | TRBV25-1 | CASSAGTATFNQPQHF | TGTGCCAGCAGTGCCGGGACAGCCACCTTCAATCAGCCCCAGCATTTT
TRBJ2-7 | few | . | TRBV7-8 | CASSFGDTESYEQYF | TGTGCCAGCAGCTTTGGGGACACCGAATCCTACGAGCAGTACTTC
TRBJ1-1 | few | . | TRBV5-1 | CASSLSGAWNTEAFF | TGCGCCAGCAGCTTGTCAGGGGCTTGGAACACTGAAGCTTTCTTT
TRBJ2-1 | . | TRBD1 | TRBV4-1 | CASSQGDRGMDEQFF | TGCGCCAGCAGCCAAGGGGACAGGGGGATGGATGAGCAGTTCTTC
TRBJ1-2 | few | . | TRBV2 | CASMGTGGYTF | TGTGCCAGCATGGGGACCGGGGGCTACACCTTC
TRBJ1-2 | many | TRBD1 | TRBV12-3/TRBV12-4 | CASSSGGYGYTF | TGTGCCAGCAGTTCAGGGGGCTATGGCTACACCTTC
TRBJ2-5 | . | TRBD1 | TRBV2 | CASSRGQGSQETQYF | TGTGCCAGCAGCCGCGGACAGGGCTCCCAAGAGACCCAGTACTTC
TRBJ2-1 | few | . | TRBV28 | CASSHTGTPYNEQFF | TGTGCCAGCAGCCACACAGGGACCCCCTACAATGAGCAGTTCTTC
TRBJ1-3 | . | . | TRBV6-4 | CASSDESLSSGNTIYF | TGTGCCAGCAGTGACGAGAGTTTGAGCTCTGGAAACACCATATATTTT
TRBJ2-5 | few | . | TRBV12-3/TRBV12-4 | CASSRVLDRETQYF | TGTGCCAGCAGTCGGGTCTTAGATCGAGAGACCCAGTACTTC
TRBJ2-2 | . | . | TRBV10-2 | CASSVASATGELFF | TGCGCCAGCAGTGTGGCCAGCGCTACCGGGGAGCTGTTTTTT
TRBJ1-2 | few | . | TRBV20-1 | CSAKRSLGEVNYGYTF | TGCAGTGCCAAGAGGTCCTTGGGGGAGGTCAACTATGGCTACACCTTC
TRBJ2-5 | . | TRBD2 | TRBV19 | CASSLGTSGSLETQYF | TGTGCCAGTAGTCTCGGCACTAGCGGGAGTTTAGAGACCCAGTACTTC
TRBJ2-1 | many | . | TRBV29-1 | CSVSPGSTYNEQFF | TGCAGCGTGTCCCCGGGATCAACCTACAATGAGCAGTTCTTC
TRBJ2-1 | many | . | TRBV29-1 | CSVENTLLEQFF | TGCAGCGTTGAAAATACGTTATTGGAGCAGTTCTTC
TRBJ1-4 | few | . | TRBV15 | CATSRDRGNEKLFF | TGTGCCACCAGCAGAGATAGGGGGAATGAAAAACTGTTTTTT
TRBJ1-6 | . | . | TRBV12-3/TRBV12-4 | CASRGPDSPLHF | TGTGCCAGCAGGGGGCCGGATTCACCCCTCCACTTT
TRBJ2-1 | few | . | TRBV24-1 | CATSAQSSYNEQFF | TGTGCCACCAGTGCGCAGAGCTCCTACAATGAGCAGTTCTTC
TRBJ2-1 | few | TRBD2 | TRBV20-1 | CSARDRPSGTIYNEQFF | TGCAGTGCTAGAGATCGGCCTAGCGGGACTATCTACAATGAGCAGTTCTTC
TRBJ2-3 | many | . | TRBV4-1 | CASSQVLSTSTDTQYF | TGCGCCAGCAGCCAAGTGCTGTCCACTAGCACAGATACGCAGTATTTT
TRBJ2-7 | . | . | TRBV4-1 | CASSQGSGKFSYEQYF | TGCGCCAGCAGCCAAGGGAGCGGAAAATTCTCCTACGAGCAGTACTTC
TRBJ1-6 | many | . | TRBV27 | CASSFGTPPRNSPLHF | TGTGCCAGCAGTTTCGGGACACCCCCCAGGAATTCACCCCTCCACTTT
TRBJ2-7 | many | . | TRBV4-1 | CASSHSPGIYEQYF | TGCGCCAGCAGCCATTCCCCAGGGATCTACGAGCAGTACTTC
TRBJ1-2 | few | . | TRBV11-2 | CASSWPAQAPYGYTF | TGTGCCAGCAGCTGGCCGGCACAGGCTCCTTATGGCTACACCTTC
TRBJ2-4 | few | . | TRBV4-2 | CASSPPGLAKNIQYF | TGTGCCAGCAGCCCCCCCGGGTTAGCCAAAAACATTCAGTACTTC
TRBJ2-1 | few | TRBD1 | TRBV20-1 | CSAQNPGGRVYNEQFF | TGCAGTGCCCAAAACCCAGGGGGACGGGTCTACAATGAGCAGTTCTTC
TRBJ2-3 | many | TRBD2 | TRBV20-1 | CSALGTSGSPSTDTQYF | TGCAGTGCCCTGGGGACTAGCGGGAGCCCCAGCACAGATACGCAGTATTTT
TRBJ2-7 | . | . | TRBV28 | CASSPDRLEQYF | TGTGCCAGCAGCCCTGACCGCCTTGAGCAGTACTTC